The 31 T cell receptor beta chains below all came from one sample that was sequenced in a study of blood T cell repertoires in COVID-19. Repertoires were generated with immunoSEQ multiplex PCR, while TCRdb's copy carries only in-frame clones and drops some. The profile covers roughly 220,000 clones, with 84% appearing a single time and roughly 5.3% taken by the ten largest. Sequenced input: peripheral blood. The receptors were gathered from a woman aged 60-70 years who had recovered from COVID-19.

The J gene is TRBJ2-3, the V gene TRBV5-1, with 9 bases fitting TRBD1. J gave up 4 bases and V 4 bases, and 4 bases lay outside the gene matches. The CDR3 has 14 amino acids. CDR1 and CDR2 from the germline V gene are SGHRS and YFSETQ. The CDR3 DNA is TGCGCCAGCAGCCCCGGACAGGGGCCAGATACGCAGTATTTT. Amino acids: CASSPGQGPDTQYF.

V and J are TRBV3-1 (or the pseudogene TRBV3-2) and TRBJ2-7; D perhaps matches TRBD2 (5 bases). The germline gives CDR1 LGHDT, CDR2 YNNKEL (reference sequence). Between the trimmed V and J ends, which lost 5 bases and 12 bases, there was a span of 20 bases. This CDR3 has 13 residues. CDR3 DNA sequence: TGTGCCAGCAGCGCAGGACTTCAGAGTCGGGGGTACTTC. This sequence encodes CASSAGLQSRGYF.

The chain has TRBV2 and TRBJ1-1; no clear D gene. The V and J ends lost 5 bases and 3 bases respectively, with 10 bases between them. The CDR3 is 13 residues long. Germline CDR1 is SNHLY and CDR2 is FYNNEI. The CDR3 bases are TGTGCCAGCAGTTTACGCACGGACACTGAAGCTTTCTTT. Translated: CASSLRTDTEAFF.

This clone was counted once. The gene calls are TRBV6-5 and TRBJ1-6, with 7 bases lining up with TRBD1. V lost 4 bases, J lost 7 bases, and 10 bases stayed unmatched. This CDR3 has 16 amino acids. In germline, CDR1 is MNHEY, CDR2 SVGAGI. The CDR3 DNA reads TGTGCCAGCAGTTCCTCCCACGACAGGGTAAATTCACCCCTCCACTTT. This translates into CASSSSHDRVNSPLHF.

The chain joins TRBV10-3 to TRBJ1-1, with 8 bases that match TRBD1. CDR3 length equals 14 residues. The trim removed 5 bases at V and 6 bases at J, leaving 8 bases unmatched. The germline CDR1 and CDR2 sequences are ENHRY and SYGVKD. Written as DNA, the CDR3 is TGTGCCATCAGTCCGGACAGGGAATGGTCTGAAGCTTTCTTT. It translates to CAISPDREWSEAFF.

For the CDR3, the DNA is TGTGCCAGCAGTCTGACAGGTTTCACCGGGGAGCTGTTTTTT. This gives the protein CASSLTGFTGELFF. The rearrangement joins TRBV5-4 to TRBJ2-2; weak D call: TRBD1 (6 bases). The germline V gene has CDR1 SGHNT and CDR2 YYREEE (reference sequence). Trimming left V 5 bases short and J 4 bases short, with 12 bases between. The CDR3 is 14 amino acids.

This chain uses TRBV6-4 with TRBJ1-2; D ambiguous. The germline V gene has CDR1 MRHNA and CDR2 SNTAGT. This CDR3 contains 15 residues. The germline V and J ends were trimmed by 5 bases and 0 bases, with 13 bases remaining between them. The DNA of the CDR3 is TGTGCCAGCAGTTTGACACCCTTAGCTAACTATGGCTACACCTTC. It codes for CASSLTPLANYGYTF.

CDR3 protein: CASSQEPAGGPSNYEQYF. In nucleotides, the CDR3 is TGTGCCAGCAGCCAAGAACCAGCGGGGGGCCCCTCTAACTACGAGCAGTACTTC. This chain joins TRBV4-2 and TRBJ2-7, with 9 bases fitting TRBD2. This CDR3 region has 18 residues. V was pared by 0 bases and J by 3 bases, with 12 bases of the junction left unmatched. The germline gives CDR1 LGHNA, CDR2 YNFKEQ.

This rearrangement joins TRBV27 to TRBJ1-3; D remains ambiguous. This CDR3 contains 14 residues. V was pared by 6 bases and J by 4 bases, with 13 bases between. Germline V gene data show CDR1 as MNHEY and CDR2 as SMNVEV (reference sequence). The CDR3 nucleotides read TGTGCCAGCAGCCCCCGGGGAAACGGAAACACCATATATTTT. Its protein product is CASSPRGNGNTIYF.

The rearrangement links TRBV5-5 to TRBJ1-1; 8 bases are shared with TRBD1. Germline V gene data show CDR1 as SGHKS and CDR2 as YYEKEE (reference sequence). V lost 1 base and J lost 4; bases outside the gene matches: 6. This CDR3 is 15 amino acids long. The CDR3 reads CASSLSFTGGTEAFF. In nucleotides, the CDR3 is TGTGCCAGCAGCTTGAGTTTTACAGGGGGCACTGAAGCTTTCTTT.

This sequence joins TRBV9 and TRBJ1-2; D is unresolved. The ends were cut back, 0 bases at V and 4 bases at J, with 16 bases in the middle. The CDR3 totals 16 residues. From germline, CDR1 is SGDLS and CDR2 YYNGEE. CDR3 coding DNA: TGTGCCAGCAGCGTAGGGAGGATCAGGAGAGGCTATGGCTACACCTTC. Translation: CASSVGRIRRGYGYTF.

This chain links TRBV3-1 (or the pseudogene TRBV3-2) with TRBJ1-6, with D possibly being TRBD1 (6 bases). The CDR3 spans 19 residues. Germline CDR1 LGHDT, CDR2 YNNKEL (reference sequence). With 0 bases removed from V and 2 bases from J, the gap between germline ends came to 17 bases. The CDR3 reads CASSQEAMGAPPYNSPLHF. CDR3 nucleotides: TGTGCCAGCAGCCAAGAGGCGATGGGGGCCCCCCCCTATAATTCACCCCTCCACTTT.

This chain links TRBV11-2 with TRBJ2-5, with D possibly matching TRBD1 (5 bases). The germline V gene has CDR1 SGHAT and CDR2 FQNNGV. Trimming took off 5 bases at V and 0 bases at J, with 13 bases between the two ends. The CDR3 length is 15 residues. The CDR3 here is CASSAGAGYQETQYF. In DNA, the CDR3 is TGTGCCAGCAGCGCTGGGGCAGGGTACCAAGAGACCCAGTACTTC.

The chain carries TRBV19 and TRBJ1-3; D is uncertain. Germline loops: CDR1 LNHDA, CDR2 SQIVND (reference sequence). V lost 7 bases to trimming and J lost 1 base, with 11 bases between them. The CDR3 consists of 14 residues. CDR3 coding DNA: TGTGCCAGTACCAGGCTTTCTTCTGGAAACACCATATATTTT. Translated: CASTRLSSGNTIYF.

The V call is TRBV7-2, the J call TRBJ1-1; no clear D. This CDR3 is built from 13 residues. Germline V CDR1 and CDR2: SGHTA, FQGNSA. V was trimmed by 5 bases and J by 0 bases, leaving 7 bases between them. The CDR3 coding sequence is TGTGCCAGCAGCAAAGCCCTGAACACTGAAGCTTTCTTT. This translates into CASSKALNTEAFF.

The V call is TRBV27, the J call TRBJ2-7, with a possible D match to TRBD2 (6 bases). The V gene lost 8 bases and the J gene lost 0 bases, with 20 bases spanning the gap. The CDR3 consists of 16 residues. The V gene's germline CDR1 is MNHEY and CDR2 SMNVEV (reference sequence). As DNA, the CDR3 is TGTGCCAGCGGAAACTTCGTAGCGGCGAACTCCTACGAGCAGTACTTC. Amino acids: CASGNFVAANSYEQYF.

This chain joins TRBV19 and TRBJ2-3; D is possibly TRBD2 (6 bases). The CDR3 loop spans 12 amino acids. The germline gives CDR1 LNHDA, CDR2 SQIVND (reference sequence). V lost 7 bases, J lost 7 bases, and 12 bases lay in between. DNA for the CDR3: TGTGCCAGTAATGACGGGGGAAATACGCAGTATTTT. It specifies CASNDGGNTQYF.

The V and J genes are TRBV5-1 and TRBJ1-2, with 8 positions matching TRBD1. The ends lost 0 bases at V and 8 bases at J; junction bases unmatched: 3. Germline CDR1 reads SGHRS; CDR2 reads YFSETQ. This CDR3 spans 13 amino acids. The CDR3 nucleotides read TGCGCCAGCAGCTTGGCCCACAGGGGGGGCTACACCTTC. As protein: CASSLAHRGGYTF.

This clone was seen only once. J is TRBJ1-5 and V is TRBV27, with 7 bases matching TRBD1. The CDR3 sequence is 16 residues long. Trimming at V came to 4 bases and at J to 3 bases, leaving 9 bases not matched to a gene. Looked up from germline, CDR1 is MNHEY and CDR2 is SMNVEV (reference sequence). In nucleotides, the CDR3 is TGTGCCAGCAGTTCGCCACAAGACAGGGACAATCAGCCCCAGCATTTT. Translating it yields CASSSPQDRDNQPQHF.

The chain is built from TRBV7-6 and TRBJ2-3, with TRBD2 matching 7 bases. CDR1 SGHVS and CDR2 FNYEAQ come from the germline V gene. With V trimmed by 5 bases and J by 3 bases, 11 bases remained unmatched. The CDR3 has 16 amino acids. CDR3 region: CASSRGKGLTTDTQYF. CDR3 nucleotide sequence: TGTGCCAGCAGCCGAGGGAAGGGACTAACAACAGATACGCAGTATTTT. Full variable domain (remainder filled in from reference TRBV7-6 and TRBJ2-3): GAGVSQSPRYKVTKRGQDVALRCDPISGHVSLYWYRQALGQGPEFLTYFNYEAQQDKSGLPNDRFSAERPEGSISTLTIQRTEQRDSAMYRCASSRGKGLTTDTQYFGPGTRLTVL.

This clone appeared a single time. The rearrangement joins TRBV11-2 to TRBJ1-1; 8 nucleotides line up with TRBD1. The CDR3 totals 12 residues. Germline V CDR1 and CDR2: SGHAT, FQNNGV. Trimming took 7 bases from V and 7 from J; bases not matched to a gene: 5. For the CDR3, the DNA is TGTGCCAGCACAAAGACAGGGGTTGAAGCTTTCTTT. It specifies CASTKTGVEAFF.

The table lists this clone with a count of one. The rearrangement uses TRBV28 and TRBJ2-7; TRBD1 matches 9 bases. J was trimmed by 1 base and V by 3 bases; bases with no gene match: 4. The germline V gene encodes CDR1 MDHEN and CDR2 SYDVKM. The CDR3 is 15 amino acids. CDR3 loop: CASSLLGTGSYEQYF. Written as DNA, the CDR3 is TGTGCCAGCAGTTTGCTAGGGACAGGGTCCTACGAGCAGTACTTC. Full variable domain (outside the CDR3, taken from reference TRBV28 and TRBJ2-7): DVKVTQSSRYLVKRTGEKVFLECVQDMDHENMFWYRQDPGLGLRLIYFSYDVKMKEKGDIPEGYSVSREKKERFSLILESASTNQTSMYLCASSLLGTGSYEQYFGPGTRLTVT.

V gene TRBV6-5 combines with J gene TRBJ2-1, with 8 positions matching TRBD2. V dropped 5 bases and J dropped 3; count of bases not matched to a gene: 6. CDR1 and CDR2 (germline): MNHEY, SVGAGI. This CDR3 has 15 residues. The CDR3 region has the DNA TGTGCCAGCAGTAAGGTAGCGGGGATCTACAATGAGCAGTTCTTC. It specifies CASSKVAGIYNEQFF.

This clone turned up a few times. V and J are TRBV18 and TRBJ1-1; 8 nucleotides line up with TRBD1. The germline gives CDR1 KGHSH, CDR2 LQKENI. J was trimmed by 4 bases and V by 2 bases; bases with no gene match: 0. The length of the CDR3 is 13 residues. CDR3 region: CASSPTGGTEAFF. For the CDR3, the DNA is TGTGCCAGCTCACCAACAGGGGGCACTGAAGCTTTCTTT.

The chain combines TRBV7-9 with TRBJ1-6; D not certain. The CDR3 totals 14 residues. V lost 0 bases and J lost 12, with 12 bases in between. Germline V lookup: CDR1 SEHNR, CDR2 FQNEAQ (reference sequence). The CDR3 here is CASSLASGREPLHF. In DNA form, the CDR3 reads TGTGCCAGCAGCTTAGCGTCGGGTCGCGAACCCCTCCACTTT.

The chain links TRBV27 to TRBJ1-6, with 7 bases aligning to TRBD1. Per the germline V gene, CDR1 is MNHEY and CDR2 is SMNVEV (reference sequence). The V and J ends lost 2 bases and 7 bases, in that order; junction bases with no gene match: 5. The CDR3 is 15 residues long. The DNA of the CDR3 is TGTGCCAGCAGTTTAAGGCCAGGGGGAAATTCACCCCTCCACTTT. Its translation: CASSLRPGGNSPLHF.

Written as DNA, the CDR3 is TGTGCCAGCAGCCCTCGACAGGGTAAATGGACAGATACGCAGTATTTT. Amino acid sequence: CASSPRQGKWTDTQYF. The chain couples TRBV7-3 to TRBJ2-3; 7 bases line up with TRBD1. V lost 5 bases and J lost 3; bases outside the gene matches: 11. The CDR3 is 16 amino acids. Germline V gene lookup returns CDR1 SGHTA and CDR2 FQGTGA. Looking up the rest from reference TRBV7-3 and TRBJ2-3 gives the full variable domain: GAGVSQTPSNKVTEKGKYVELRCDPISGHTALYWYRQSLGQGPEFLIYFQGTGAADDSGLPNDRFFAVRPEGSVSTLKIQRTERGDSAVYLCASSPRQGKWTDTQYFGPGTRLTVL.

The chain is built from TRBV11-3 and TRBJ2-2, with 9 nucleotides matching TRBD1. CDR3 size: 16 residues. Germline CDR1 reads SGHNT; CDR2 reads YENEEA. The V and J ends lost 5 bases and 5 bases, in that order; junction bases with no gene match: 9. The CDR3 sequence is CASSPTTGGITGELFF. DNA of the CDR3: TGTGCCAGCAGCCCCACAACAGGGGGCATTACCGGGGAGCTGTTTTTT.

The CDR3 loop is CASSSAGDGYTF. CDR3 DNA: TGTGCCAGCAGCTCCGCAGGGGATGGCTACACCTTC. This chain links TRBV4-2 with TRBJ1-2; perhaps TRBD1 as D (6 bases). The germline gives CDR1 LGHNA, CDR2 YNFKEQ. V was shortened by 5 bases and J by 6 bases, with 10 bases between the two germline ends. The CDR3 is 12 residues long.

This chain links TRBV5-1 with TRBJ2-5, with D hard to call. This CDR3 spans 14 amino acids. Trimming removed 0 bases at V and 2 bases at J, with 8 bases between. CDR1 is SGHRS, CDR2 YFSETQ, per germline. CDR3 amino acids: CASSLVSLQETQYF. CDR3 coding DNA: TGCGCCAGCAGCTTGGTAAGCCTACAAGAGACCCAGTACTTC.

This sequence joins TRBV5-1 and TRBJ1-1; a possible D gene is TRBD1 (6 bases). Germline V gives CDR1 SGHRS, CDR2 YFSETQ. There are 15 residues in the CDR3. Trimming took 8 bases from V and 3 from J, leaving 20 bases between them. The CDR3: CASYTRGGGDTEAFF. The CDR3, as DNA: TGCGCCAGTTACACTCGGGGGGGCGGTGACACTGAAGCTTTCTTT.